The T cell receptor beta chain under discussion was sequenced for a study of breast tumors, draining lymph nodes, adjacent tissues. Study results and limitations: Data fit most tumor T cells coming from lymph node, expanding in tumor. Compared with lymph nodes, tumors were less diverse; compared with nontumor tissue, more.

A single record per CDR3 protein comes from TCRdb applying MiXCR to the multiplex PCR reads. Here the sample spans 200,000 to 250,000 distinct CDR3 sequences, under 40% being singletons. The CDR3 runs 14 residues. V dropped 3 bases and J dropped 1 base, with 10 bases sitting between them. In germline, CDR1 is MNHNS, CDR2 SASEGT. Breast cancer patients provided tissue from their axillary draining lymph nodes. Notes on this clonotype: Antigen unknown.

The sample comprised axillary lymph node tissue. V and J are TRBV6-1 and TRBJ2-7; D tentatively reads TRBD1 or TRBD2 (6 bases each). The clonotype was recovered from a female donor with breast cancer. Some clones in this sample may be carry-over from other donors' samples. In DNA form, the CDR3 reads TGTGCCAGCAGTGATCAGGGGACTTCCTACGAGCAGTACTTC. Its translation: CASSDQGTSYEQYF.